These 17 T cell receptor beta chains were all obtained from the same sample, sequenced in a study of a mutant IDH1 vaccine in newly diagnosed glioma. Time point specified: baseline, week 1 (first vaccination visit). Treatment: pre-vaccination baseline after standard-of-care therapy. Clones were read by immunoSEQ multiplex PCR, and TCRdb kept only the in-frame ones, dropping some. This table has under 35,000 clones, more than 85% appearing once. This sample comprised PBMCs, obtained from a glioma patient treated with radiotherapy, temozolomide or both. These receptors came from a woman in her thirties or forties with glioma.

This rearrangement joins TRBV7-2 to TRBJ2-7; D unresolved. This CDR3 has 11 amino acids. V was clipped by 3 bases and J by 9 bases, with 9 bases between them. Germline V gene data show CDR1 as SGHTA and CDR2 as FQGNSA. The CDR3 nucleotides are TGTGCCAGCAGCTTCGGCGACGTGCAGTACTTC. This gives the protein CASSFGDVQYF. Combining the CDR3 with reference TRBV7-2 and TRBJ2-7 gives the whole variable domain GAGVSQSPSNKVTEKGKDVELRCDPISGHTALYWYRQSLGQGLEFLIYFQGNSAPDKSGLPSDRFSAERTGGSVSTLTIQRTQQEDSAVYLCASSFGDVQYFGPGTRLTVT.

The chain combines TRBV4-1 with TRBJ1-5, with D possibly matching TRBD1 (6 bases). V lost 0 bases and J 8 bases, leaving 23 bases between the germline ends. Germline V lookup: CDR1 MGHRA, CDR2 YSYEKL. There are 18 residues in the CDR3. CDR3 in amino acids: CASSQEPLGQGPKKPQHF. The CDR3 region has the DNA TGCGCCAGCAGCCAAGAGCCCCTTGGGCAGGGGCCTAAAAAGCCCCAGCATTTT.

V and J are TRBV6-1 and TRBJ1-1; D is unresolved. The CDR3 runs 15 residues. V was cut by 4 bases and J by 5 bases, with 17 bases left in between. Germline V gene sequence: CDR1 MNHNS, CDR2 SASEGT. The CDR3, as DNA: TGTGCCAGCAGTGCATTCTACATGGGGAGGACTGAAGCTTTCTTT. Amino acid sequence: CASSAFYMGRTEAFF.

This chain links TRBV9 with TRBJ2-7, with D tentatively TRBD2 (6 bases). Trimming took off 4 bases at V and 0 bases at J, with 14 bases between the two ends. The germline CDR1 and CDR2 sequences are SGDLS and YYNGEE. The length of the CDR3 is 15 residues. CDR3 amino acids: CASSPQRASSYEQYF. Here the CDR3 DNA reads TGTGCCAGCAGCCCCCAGCGGGCGAGCTCCTACGAGCAGTACTTC.

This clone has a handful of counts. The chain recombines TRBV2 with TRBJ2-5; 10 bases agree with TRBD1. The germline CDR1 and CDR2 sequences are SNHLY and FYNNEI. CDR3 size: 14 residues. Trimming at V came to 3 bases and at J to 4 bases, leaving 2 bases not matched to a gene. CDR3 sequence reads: CASSEDRGGETQYF. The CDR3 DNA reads TGTGCCAGCAGTGAGGACAGGGGGGGAGAGACCCAGTACTTC.

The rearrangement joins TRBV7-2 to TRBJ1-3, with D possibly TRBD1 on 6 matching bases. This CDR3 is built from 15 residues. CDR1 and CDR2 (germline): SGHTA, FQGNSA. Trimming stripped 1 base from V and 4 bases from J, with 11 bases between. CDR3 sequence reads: CASSLGGASGNTIYF. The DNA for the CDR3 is TGTGCCAGCAGCTTAGGGGGGGCTTCCGGAAACACCATATATTTT.

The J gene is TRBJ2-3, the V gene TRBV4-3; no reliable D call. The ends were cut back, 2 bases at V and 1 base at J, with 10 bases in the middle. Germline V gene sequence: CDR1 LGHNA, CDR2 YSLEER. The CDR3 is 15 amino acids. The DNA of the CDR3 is TGCGCCAGCAGCCAAACGACGGACCGCACAGATACGCAGTATTTT. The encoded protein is CASSQTTDRTDTQYF.

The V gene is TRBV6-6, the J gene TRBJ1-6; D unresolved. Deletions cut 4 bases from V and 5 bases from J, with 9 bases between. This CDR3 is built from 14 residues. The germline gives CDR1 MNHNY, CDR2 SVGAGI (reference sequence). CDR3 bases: TGTGCCAGCAGTTCCCCCGGCAATAATTCACCCCTCCACTTT. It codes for CASSSPGNNSPLHF.

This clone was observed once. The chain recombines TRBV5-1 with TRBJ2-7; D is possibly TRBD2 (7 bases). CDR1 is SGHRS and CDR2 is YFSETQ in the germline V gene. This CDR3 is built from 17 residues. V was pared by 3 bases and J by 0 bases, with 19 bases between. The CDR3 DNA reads TGCGCCAGCAGCTGGGTAACAGGGCGGGAGAGCTCCTACGAGCAGTACTTC. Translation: CASSWVTGRESSYEQYF.

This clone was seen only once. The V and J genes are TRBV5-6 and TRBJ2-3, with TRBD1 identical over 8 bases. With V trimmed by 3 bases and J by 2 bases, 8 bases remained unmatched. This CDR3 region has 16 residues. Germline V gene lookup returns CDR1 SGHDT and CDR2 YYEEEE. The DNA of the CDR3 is TGTGCCAGCAGCTCCTCCGACAGGGGATACACAGATACGCAGTATTTT. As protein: CASSSSDRGYTDTQYF.

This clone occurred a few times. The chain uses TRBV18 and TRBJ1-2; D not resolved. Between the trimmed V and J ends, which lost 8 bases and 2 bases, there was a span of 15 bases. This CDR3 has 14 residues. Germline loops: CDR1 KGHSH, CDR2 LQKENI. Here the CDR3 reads CASARRTENYGYTF. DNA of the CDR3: TGTGCCAGCGCGCGGCGGACGGAGAACTATGGCTACACCTTC. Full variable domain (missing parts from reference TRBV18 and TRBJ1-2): NAGVMQNPRHLVRRRGQEARLRCSPMKGHSHVYWYRQLPEEGLKFMVYLQKENIIDESGMPKERFSAEFPKEGPSILRIQQVVRGDSAAYFCASARRTENYGYTFGSGTRLTVV.

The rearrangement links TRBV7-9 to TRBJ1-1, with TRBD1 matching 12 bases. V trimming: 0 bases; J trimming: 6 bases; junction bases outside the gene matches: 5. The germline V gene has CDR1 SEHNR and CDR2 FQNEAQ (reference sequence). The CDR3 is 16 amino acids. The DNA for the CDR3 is TGTGCCAGCAGCTTAGCTCCGGGACAGGGGGCCTCTGAAGCTTTCTTT. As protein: CASSLAPGQGASEAFF.

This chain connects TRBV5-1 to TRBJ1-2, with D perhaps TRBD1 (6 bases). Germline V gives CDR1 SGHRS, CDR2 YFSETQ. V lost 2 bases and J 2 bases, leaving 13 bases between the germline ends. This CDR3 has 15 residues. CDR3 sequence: CASSFSGTTNYGYTF. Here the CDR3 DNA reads TGCGCCAGCAGCTTTTCCGGGACAACGAACTATGGCTACACCTTC.

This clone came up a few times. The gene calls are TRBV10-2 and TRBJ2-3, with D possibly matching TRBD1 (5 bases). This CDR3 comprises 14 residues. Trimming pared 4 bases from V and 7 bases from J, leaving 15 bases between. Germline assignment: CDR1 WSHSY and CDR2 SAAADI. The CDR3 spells CASSGRRAGHTQYF. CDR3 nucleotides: TGCGCCAGCAGTGGTCGCAGGGCCGGACATACGCAGTATTTT.

CDR3 nucleotides: TGTGCCAGCAGTGAAACGTATAGCAATCAGCCCCAGCATTTT. Its protein is CASSETYSNQPQHF. V usage is TRBV6-1 and J usage is TRBJ1-5; D is undetermined. Germline CDR1 is MNHNS and CDR2 is SASEGT. This CDR3 has 14 amino acids. V lost 2 bases to trimming and J lost 0 bases, with 5 bases between them.

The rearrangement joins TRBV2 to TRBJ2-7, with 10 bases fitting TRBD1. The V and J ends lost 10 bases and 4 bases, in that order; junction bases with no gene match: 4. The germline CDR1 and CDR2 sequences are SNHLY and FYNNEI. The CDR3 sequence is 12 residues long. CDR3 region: CATRTGGYEQYF. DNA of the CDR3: TGTGCCACCCGGACAGGGGGTTACGAGCAGTACTTC.

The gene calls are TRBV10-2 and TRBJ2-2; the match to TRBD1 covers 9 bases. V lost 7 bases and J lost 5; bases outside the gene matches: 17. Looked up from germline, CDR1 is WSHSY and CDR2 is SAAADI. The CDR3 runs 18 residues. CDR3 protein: CASNPGTGISYGTGELFF. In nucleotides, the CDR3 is TGCGCCAGCAACCCCGGGACAGGGATTAGTTATGGGACCGGGGAGCTGTTTTTT.